This TCR beta chain was identified during a study of cytomegalovirus exposure and HLA in healthy donors. Study results and limitations: Within an earlier analysis, most TCR beta V segments proved productive either about 87% or about 30% of the time. It was reported that the classifier diagnosed cytomegalovirus status with high specificity and sensitivity in both the original and validation cohorts.

The PCR ran on 60 Vbeta and 13 Jbeta primers. Only in-frame clones appear in the TCRdb table, and some are missing; sequencing was by immunoSEQ multiplex PCR. The table has over 150,000 clones, 70% to 80% seen once. Points on this clone: Its antigen is currently unknown.

Sequenced: PBMCs. The clonotype originates from a woman aged 60-75 years in good health and CMV-seropositive.

This CDR3 reads CASSWGQGKNSPLHF. CDR3 bases: TGTGCCAGCAGTTGGGGACAGGGGAAAAATTCACCCCTCCACTTT. The rearrangement links TRBV6-6 to TRBJ1-6, with TRBD1 matching 10 bases. The CDR3 contains 15 residues. CDR1 and CDR2 from the germline V gene are MNHNY and SVGAGI (reference sequence). V was clipped by 4 bases and J by 7 bases; unmatched bases: 4.